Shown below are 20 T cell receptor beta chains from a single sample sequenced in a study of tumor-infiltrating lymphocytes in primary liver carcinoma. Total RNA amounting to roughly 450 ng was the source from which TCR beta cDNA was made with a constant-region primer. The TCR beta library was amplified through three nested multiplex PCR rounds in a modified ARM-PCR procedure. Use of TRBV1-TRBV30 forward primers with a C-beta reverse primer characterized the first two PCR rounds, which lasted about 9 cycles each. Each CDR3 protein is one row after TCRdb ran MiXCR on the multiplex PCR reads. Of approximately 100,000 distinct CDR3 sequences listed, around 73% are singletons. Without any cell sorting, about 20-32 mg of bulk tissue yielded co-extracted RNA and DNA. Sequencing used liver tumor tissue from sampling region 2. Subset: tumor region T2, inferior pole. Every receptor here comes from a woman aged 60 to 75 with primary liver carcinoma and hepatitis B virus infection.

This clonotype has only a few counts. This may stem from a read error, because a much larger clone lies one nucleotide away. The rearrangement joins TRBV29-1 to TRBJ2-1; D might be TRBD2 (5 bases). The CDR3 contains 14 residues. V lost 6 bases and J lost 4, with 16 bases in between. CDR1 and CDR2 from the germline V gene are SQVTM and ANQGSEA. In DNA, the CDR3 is TGCAGCGTCATACTACGGGGAACATACAATGAGCAGTTCTTC. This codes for CSVILRGTYNEQFF.

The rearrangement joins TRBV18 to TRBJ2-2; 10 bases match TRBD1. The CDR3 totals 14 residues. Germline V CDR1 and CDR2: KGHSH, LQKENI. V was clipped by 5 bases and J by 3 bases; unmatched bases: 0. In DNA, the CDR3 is TGTGCCAGCTCAGGGACAGGGGACACCGGGGAGCTGTTTTTT. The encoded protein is CASSGTGDTGELFF.

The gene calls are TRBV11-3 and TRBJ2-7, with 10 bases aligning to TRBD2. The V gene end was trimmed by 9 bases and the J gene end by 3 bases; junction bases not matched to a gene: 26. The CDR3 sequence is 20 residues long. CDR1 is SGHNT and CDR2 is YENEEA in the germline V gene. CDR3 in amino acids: CASSIEASGRHLRTIYEQYF. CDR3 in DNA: TGTGCCAGTAGCATAGAAGCTAGCGGGAGACATCTTCGGACAATCTACGAGCAGTACTTC.

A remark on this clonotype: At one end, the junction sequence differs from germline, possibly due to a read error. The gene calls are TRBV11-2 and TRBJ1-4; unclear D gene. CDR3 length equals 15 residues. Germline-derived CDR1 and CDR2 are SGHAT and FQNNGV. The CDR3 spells CVSSFWAATNEKLVF. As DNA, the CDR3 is TGTGTCAGCAGCTTCTGGGCAGCAACTAATGAAAAACTGGTTTTT.

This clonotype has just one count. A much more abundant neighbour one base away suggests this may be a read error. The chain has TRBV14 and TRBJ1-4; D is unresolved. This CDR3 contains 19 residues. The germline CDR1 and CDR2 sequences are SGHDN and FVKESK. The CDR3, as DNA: TGTGCCGGCAGCCAAGGAAACCGGCCAGATCGGGCAACTAATGAAAAACTGTTTTTT. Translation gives CAGSQGNRPDRATNEKLFF.

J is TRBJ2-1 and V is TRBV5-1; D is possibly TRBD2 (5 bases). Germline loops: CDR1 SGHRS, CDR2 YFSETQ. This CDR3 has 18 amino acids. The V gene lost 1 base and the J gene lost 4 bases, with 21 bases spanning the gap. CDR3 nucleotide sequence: TGCGCCAGCAGCTTGTGTAAAGTAAGCGACTCGGGGTACAATGAGCAGTTCTTC. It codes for CASSLCKVSDSGYNEQFF.

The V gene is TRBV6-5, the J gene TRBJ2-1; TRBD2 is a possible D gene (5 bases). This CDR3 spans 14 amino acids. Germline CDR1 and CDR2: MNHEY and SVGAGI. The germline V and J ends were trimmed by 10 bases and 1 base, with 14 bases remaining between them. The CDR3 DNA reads TGTGCCAACTTCCGGGATAGGTCCTACAATGAGCAGTTCTTC. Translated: CANFRDRSYNEQFF.

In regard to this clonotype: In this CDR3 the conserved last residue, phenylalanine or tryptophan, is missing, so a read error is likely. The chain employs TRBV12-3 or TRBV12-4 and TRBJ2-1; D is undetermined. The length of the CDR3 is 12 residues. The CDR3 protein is CAGSFDIGEQFL. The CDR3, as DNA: TGTGCCGGCAGTTTCGATATAGGCGAGCAGTTCTTA.

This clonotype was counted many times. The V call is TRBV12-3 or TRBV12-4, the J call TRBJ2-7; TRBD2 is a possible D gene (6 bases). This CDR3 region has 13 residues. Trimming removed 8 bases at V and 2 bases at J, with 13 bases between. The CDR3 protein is CASSGSSTYEQYF. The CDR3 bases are TGTGCCAGCTCCGGGAGTTCCACCTACGAGCAGTACTTC.

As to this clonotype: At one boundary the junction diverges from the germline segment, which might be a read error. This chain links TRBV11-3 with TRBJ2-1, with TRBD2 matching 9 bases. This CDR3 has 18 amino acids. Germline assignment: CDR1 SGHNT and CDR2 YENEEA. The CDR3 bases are TGTGCCATCAGCATAGGTCAAGGCGGGAGGGCCGGCTACAATGAGCAGCTCTTC. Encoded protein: CAISIGQGGRAGYNEQLF.

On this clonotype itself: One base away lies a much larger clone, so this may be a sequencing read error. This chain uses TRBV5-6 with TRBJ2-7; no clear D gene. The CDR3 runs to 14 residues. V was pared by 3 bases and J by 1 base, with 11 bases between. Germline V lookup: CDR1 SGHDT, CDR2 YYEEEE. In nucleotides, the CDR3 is TGTGCCAGCAGCTCGGGCGACGGGTCCTACGAGCAGTACTTC. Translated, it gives CASSSGDGSYEQYF.

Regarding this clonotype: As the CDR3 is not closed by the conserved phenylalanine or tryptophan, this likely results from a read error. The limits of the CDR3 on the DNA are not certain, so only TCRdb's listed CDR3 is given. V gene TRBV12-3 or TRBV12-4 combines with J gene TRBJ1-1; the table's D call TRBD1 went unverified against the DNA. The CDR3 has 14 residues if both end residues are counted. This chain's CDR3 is CASSLTGRNTEAYI.

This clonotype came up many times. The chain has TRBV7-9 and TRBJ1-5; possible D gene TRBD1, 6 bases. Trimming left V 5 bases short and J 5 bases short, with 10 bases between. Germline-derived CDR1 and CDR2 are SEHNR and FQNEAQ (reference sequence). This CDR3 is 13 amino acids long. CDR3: CASSRGSHQPQHF. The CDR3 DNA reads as TGTGCCAGCAGCAGGGGGTCCCATCAGCCCCAGCATTTT. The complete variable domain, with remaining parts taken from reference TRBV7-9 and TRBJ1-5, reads DTGVSQNPRHKITKRGQNVTFRCDPISEHNRLYWYRQTLGQGPEFLTYFQNEAQLEKSRLLSDRFSAERPKGSFSTLEIQRTEQGDSAMYLCASSRGSHQPQHFGDGTRLSIL.

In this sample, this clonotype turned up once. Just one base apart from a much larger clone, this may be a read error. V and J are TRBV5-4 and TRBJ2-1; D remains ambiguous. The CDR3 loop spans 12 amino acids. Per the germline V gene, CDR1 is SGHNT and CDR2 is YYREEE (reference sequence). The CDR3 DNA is TGTGCCGGCAGCTTGGTCGGCTATGAGCAGTTCTTC. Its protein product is CAGSLVGYEQFF.

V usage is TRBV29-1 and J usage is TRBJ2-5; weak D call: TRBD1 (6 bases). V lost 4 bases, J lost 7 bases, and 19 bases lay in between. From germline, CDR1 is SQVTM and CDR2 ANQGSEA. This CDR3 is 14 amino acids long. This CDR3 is CSVGSFDRSGTQYF. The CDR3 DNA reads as TGCAGCGTTGGCTCATTTGACAGGTCGGGGACCCAGTACTTC.

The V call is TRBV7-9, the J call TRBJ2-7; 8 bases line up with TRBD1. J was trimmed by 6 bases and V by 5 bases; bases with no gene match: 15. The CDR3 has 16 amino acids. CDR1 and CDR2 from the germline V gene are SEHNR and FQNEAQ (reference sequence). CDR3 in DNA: TGTGCCAGCAGCCTCTGGGATCAGGGGGCGGACTGCGAGCAGTACTTC. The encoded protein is CASSLWDQGADCEQYF.

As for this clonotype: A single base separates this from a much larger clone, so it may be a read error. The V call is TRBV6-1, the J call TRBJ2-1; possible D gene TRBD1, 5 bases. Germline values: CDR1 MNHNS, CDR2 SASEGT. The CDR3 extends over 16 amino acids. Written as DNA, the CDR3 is TGTGCCAGCAGTGATCCAGGGATCTGGGCCTACGATGAGCAGTTCTTC. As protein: CASSDPGIWAYDEQFF.

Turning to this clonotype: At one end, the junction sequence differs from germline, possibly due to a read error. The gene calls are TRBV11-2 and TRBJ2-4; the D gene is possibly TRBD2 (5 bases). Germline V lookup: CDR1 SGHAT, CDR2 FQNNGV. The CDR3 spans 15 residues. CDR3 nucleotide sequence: TGTGCTTCCGGGGTCAGCCCCTTAGCCGAAAACATTCAGTATTTC. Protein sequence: CASGVSPLAENIQYF.

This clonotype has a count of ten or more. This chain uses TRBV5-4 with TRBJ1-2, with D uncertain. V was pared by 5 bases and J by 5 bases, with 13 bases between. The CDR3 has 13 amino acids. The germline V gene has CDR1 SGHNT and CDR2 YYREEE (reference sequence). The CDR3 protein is CASSMDGLYGYTF. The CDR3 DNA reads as TGTGCCAGCAGTATGGACGGATTATATGGCTACACCTTC. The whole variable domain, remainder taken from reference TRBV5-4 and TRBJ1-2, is ETGVTQSPTHLIKTRGQQVTLRCSSQSGHNTVSWYQQALGQGPQFIFQYYREEENGRGNFPPRFSGLQFPNYSSELNVNALELDDSALYLCASSMDGLYGYTFGSGTRLTVV.

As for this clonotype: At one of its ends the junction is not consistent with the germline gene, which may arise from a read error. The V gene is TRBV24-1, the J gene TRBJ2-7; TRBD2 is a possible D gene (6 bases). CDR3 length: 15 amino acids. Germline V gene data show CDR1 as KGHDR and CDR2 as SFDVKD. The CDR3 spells CATSAGLPGSYGQYF. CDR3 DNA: TGTGCCACCAGTGCGGGACTCCCAGGCTCCTACGGGCAGTACTTC.